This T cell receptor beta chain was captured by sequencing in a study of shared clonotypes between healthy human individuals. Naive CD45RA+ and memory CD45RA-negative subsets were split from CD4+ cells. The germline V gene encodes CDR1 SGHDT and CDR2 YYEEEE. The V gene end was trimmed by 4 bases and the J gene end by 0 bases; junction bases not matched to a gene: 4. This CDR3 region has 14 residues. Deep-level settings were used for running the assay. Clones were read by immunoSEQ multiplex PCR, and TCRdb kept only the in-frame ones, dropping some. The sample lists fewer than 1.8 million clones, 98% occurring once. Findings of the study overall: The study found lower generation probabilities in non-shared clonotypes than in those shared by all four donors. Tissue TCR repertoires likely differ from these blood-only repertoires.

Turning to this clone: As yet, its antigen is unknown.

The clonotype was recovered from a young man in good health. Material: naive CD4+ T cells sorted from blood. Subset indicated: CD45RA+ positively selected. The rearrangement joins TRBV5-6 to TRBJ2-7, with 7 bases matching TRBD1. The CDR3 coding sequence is TGTGCCAGCAGCGTGGACAGGACCTCCTACGAGCAGTACTTC. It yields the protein CASSVDRTSYEQYF.